This T cell receptor (beta chain) appears in the sequencing data of a study of Tregs in tolerant kidney transplant recipients. Findings of the study overall: Tolerant patients' donor-specific Tregs expanded beyond overall Tregs, suggesting antigen-driven growth. Changing PCR primers prevented nucleotide comparison between some patients' samples. The small number of patients limits these findings pending further validation.

With V trimmed by 2 bases and J by 3 bases, 2 bases remained unmatched. The germline gives CDR1 SGHNT, CDR2 YYREEE (reference sequence). There are 14 residues in the CDR3. The nonmyeloablative bone marrow transplants came from related graft donors, with transient mixed chimerism. Unstimulated Tregs (CD4+CD25+CD127-) and CD4+CD25- non-Tregs were sorted from PBMCs. Note on this clone: Its antigen is not known.

Assay used: immunoSEQ multiplex PCR; TCRdb lists only in-frame clones, some missing. This table has nearly 50,000 clones, 89% appearing once. This TCR was recovered from a human patient who received a combined kidney and bone marrow transplant. T cells may partly derive from the graft donor. The sequencing here drew on CD8+ T cells from blood (PBMCs), taken 12 months after the transplant. The rearrangement links TRBV5-4 to TRBJ2-5; 9 positions match TRBD1. The CDR3 here is CASSFRTGEETQYF. The DNA of the CDR3 is TGTGCCAGCAGCTTCCGGACAGGGGAAGAGACCCAGTACTTC.